This T cell receptor (beta chain) was documented in a study of T cell responses to AZD1222 COVID-19 vaccine. Whole-study findings and limits: Spike-specific TCR breadth and depth both grew after two AZD1222 doses.

CDR1 KGHDR and CDR2 SFDVKD come from the germline V gene. V trimming: 4 bases; J trimming: 11 bases; junction bases outside the gene matches: 11. The CDR3 loop spans 14 amino acids. The table came from immunoSEQ multiplex PCR; TCRdb's copy has only in-frame clones and leaves some out. Among roughly 28,000 clones listed, under 90% were seen once. Details on this clone: The antigen remains unidentified.

The TCR was taken from an adult in good health. This specimen was peripheral blood, taken on day 0 of AZD1222 vaccination. The chain recombines TRBV24-1 with TRBJ1-2, with 8 bases aligning to TRBD1. CDR3 protein: CATSDDGQGERYTF. CDR3 nucleotide sequence: TGTGCCACCAGTGACGACGGACAGGGAGAAAGGTACACCTTC.